This T cell receptor beta chain was captured by sequencing in a study of CD8+CD57+ T cells in acquired aplastic anemia. Across the whole study: The average for DNA from sorted CD4+ and CD8+ cells was around 3.4 ug.

Patients chosen for sequencing had shown CD8+CD57+ cell expansion by flow cytometry. Study observations and caveats: Patients shared twenty-nine CD8+ CDR3 sequences with controls.

For CDR3 and TCR beta VDJ profiling, genomic DNA was the template used. One entry per CDR3 protein results from TCRdb running MiXCR on the reads. Here the sample spans about 180,000 distinct CDR3 sequences, about 50% being singletons. As regards this clonotype: The antigen is undetermined. Because the CDR3 is missing its conserved closing phenylalanine or tryptophan, this is likely a read error.

Germline CDR1 is SNHLY and CDR2 is FYNNEI. This CDR3 is built from 13 residues. The clonotype comes from a human donor with aplastic anemia. The specimen was sorted CD4+, CD8+, or CD8+CD57+ T cells (not recorded which) from PBMCs. The V and J genes are TRBV2 and TRBJ2-7, with a tentative D call TRBD2 (5 bases). With the DNA end fitting TRBJ2-1 better, the J assignment may be wrong. CDR3 nucleotide sequence: TGTGCCAGCATGGACTTCAGCTCCTACGAGCAGTTCTAC. Translation: CASMDFSSYEQFY.